Shown below are 4 T cell receptor beta chains from a single sample sequenced in a study of blood T cell repertoires in COVID-19 (dated by TCRdb to about 2020). The library was obtained by the immunoSEQ multiplex PCR assay. TCRdb provides this immuneACCESS table in a form limited to in-frame rearrangements. Some clones are lacking; in checked studies, under half of them reflect an unresolved V gene, and why the rest are absent is not known. Within this sample are 300,000 to 450,000 clones, with approximately 77% of them counted one time only. Clones ranked in the top ten supply about 1% of the sample. Sequenced: peripheral blood. The receptors were sampled from a human donor with acute or convalescent COVID-19. The donor label of this sample is uncertain.

The chain uses TRBV5-8 and TRBJ2-1; 7 bases agree with TRBD1. The germline V gene has CDR1 SGHTS and CDR2 YDEGEE. The CDR3 length is 16 residues. V dropped 1 base and J dropped 6; count of bases not matched to a gene: 10. The CDR3 nucleotides are TGTGCCAGCAGCTTGTTCAAGGGGGCTGGGAGCAATGAGCAGTTCTTC. Protein sequence: CASSLFKGAGSNEQFF.

This clone showed up just a few times. The rearrangement joins TRBV10-1 to TRBJ2-2, with TRBD2 as a possible D gene (5 bases). The ends were cut back, 1 base at V and 6 bases at J, with 9 bases in the middle. This CDR3 is built from 14 residues. Germline V CDR1 and CDR2: WNHNN, SYGVQD (reference sequence). The CDR3 loop is CASSELRVPGELFF. In nucleotides, the CDR3 is TGCGCCAGCAGTGAGTTGAGGGTCCCCGGGGAGCTGTTTTTT.

The gene calls are TRBV6-2 or TRBV6-3 and TRBJ1-1, with 9 bases matching TRBD1. This CDR3 is 18 amino acids long. Germline lookup yields CDR1 MNHEY and CDR2 SVGEGT. V shed 2 bases and J 2 bases; nucleotides not matched to a gene: 12. For the CDR3, the DNA is TGTGCCAGCAGTTACGGAGGGATACAGGGGGCCATAAACACTGAAGCTTTCTTT. It codes for CASSYGGIQGAINTEAFF.

This clone occurred a few times. V and J are TRBV7-9 and TRBJ1-6; weak D call: TRBD1 (5 bases). Germline assignment: CDR1 SEHNR and CDR2 FQNEAQ (reference sequence). CDR3 size: 13 residues. Trimming removed 3 bases at V and 10 bases at J, with 10 bases between. The CDR3 nucleotides are TGTGCCAGCAGCTTTCAGGGAAACTCACCCCTCCACTTT. Translated: CASSFQGNSPLHF.